Below are 8 T cell receptor beta chains sequenced from a single sample in a study of neoadjuvant anti-PD-1 for oral cavity cancer. Clones were read by immunoSEQ multiplex PCR, and TCRdb kept only the in-frame ones, dropping some. The sample holds fewer than 20,000 clones; 65% are singletons and the top ten take about 2.4%. The material was PBMCs, obtained before nivolumab (anti-PD-1) treatment. Receptor source: a person aged 35-79 years with oral cavity squamous cell carcinoma.

This sequence joins TRBV19 and TRBJ1-2, with 9 bases that match TRBD1. V shed 6 bases and J 4 bases; nucleotides not matched to a gene: 3. The CDR3 sequence is 13 residues long. Looked up from germline, CDR1 is LNHDA and CDR2 is SQIVND (reference sequence). The CDR3 DNA reads TGTGCCAGTAGCCAGACAGGGGGCTATGGCTACACCTTC. This encodes CASSQTGGYGYTF.

CDR3 DNA: TGTGCCAGCAGCCTACAGGGCGGAGCTAGCAATCAGCCCCAGCATTTT. Translated, it gives CASSLQGGASNQPQHF. The V and J genes are TRBV7-8 and TRBJ1-5, with a weak D call TRBD1 (6 bases). This CDR3 has 16 residues. The V gene lost 5 bases and the J gene lost 0 bases, with 14 bases spanning the gap. Per the germline V gene, CDR1 is SGHVS and CDR2 is FQNEAQ.

CDR3 amino acids: CASSLEGLAYEQYF. CDR3 nucleotides: TGCGCCAGCAGCTTGGAAGGACTAGCCTACGAGCAGTACTTC. This chain connects TRBV5-1 to TRBJ2-7; 7 bases are a match to TRBD2. J gave up 2 bases and V 0 bases, and 2 bases lay outside the gene matches. This CDR3 comprises 14 residues. The germline gives CDR1 SGHRS, CDR2 YFSETQ.

This clone has only one observation. V is TRBV5-1 and J is TRBJ2-1; 8 nucleotides line up with TRBD2. The V gene's germline CDR1 is SGHRS and CDR2 YFSETQ. Unmatched junction bases numbered 6, after V lost 3 bases and J lost 1 base. The CDR3 spans 16 residues. The DNA for the CDR3 is TGCGCCAGCAGCTCAGCGGGGGATTTGTCCTACAATGAGCAGTTCTTC. As protein: CASSSAGDLSYNEQFF.

The rearrangement links TRBV5-6 to TRBJ1-4; no clear D gene. CDR3 size: 17 residues. Trimming cost V 10 bases and J 3 bases, with 25 bases left between them. The germline V gene has CDR1 SGHDT and CDR2 YYEEEE. The CDR3 spells CALFPRPGWEANEKLFF. CDR3 sequence (DNA): TGTGCCCTCTTTCCCCGTCCGGGGTGGGAGGCTAATGAAAAACTGTTTTTT.

The rearrangement joins TRBV6-5 to TRBJ1-4; tentatively, D is TRBD1 (6 bases). Deletions cut 3 bases from V and 7 bases from J, with 12 bases between. The CDR3 extends over 14 amino acids. The germline V gene encodes CDR1 MNHEY and CDR2 SVGAGI. CDR3 sequence (DNA): TGTGCCAGCAGTTATTCGGGGGGCACTGAAAAACTGTTTTTT. Its protein is CASSYSGGTEKLFF.

The V and J genes are TRBV10-3 and TRBJ2-2; 8 nucleotides line up with TRBD1. Germline V CDR1 and CDR2: ENHRY, SYGVKD. V trimming: 11 bases; J trimming: 1 base; junction bases outside the gene matches: 6. The CDR3 totals 14 residues. Written as DNA, the CDR3 is TGTGCCGTATCCGGGACAGGGAACACCGGGGAGCTGTTTTTT. It is translated as CAVSGTGNTGELFF.

The chain carries TRBV6-5 and TRBJ1-2, with D possibly being TRBD1 (5 bases). This CDR3 region has 13 residues. V lost 0 bases, J lost 4 bases, and 6 bases lay in between. Germline-derived CDR1 and CDR2 are MNHEY and SVGAGI. DNA of the CDR3: TGTGCCAGCAGTTACTCCGGGGGCTATGGCTACACCTTC. Translating gives CASSYSGGYGYTF.